This TCR beta chain emerged from a study of neoadjuvant anti-PD-1 for oral cavity cancer. As for time point: after neoadjuvant nivolumab, at surgical resection. PBMCs were not maintained or expanded in culture before analysis. The CDR3 is made up of 15 amino acids. The germline V gene has CDR1 SGHVS and CDR2 FQNEAQ. The trim removed 5 bases at V and 5 bases at J, leaving 9 bases unmatched. Remarks on this clone: Antigen specificity is unknown.

Six replicates per PBMC sample, mostly from approximately 0.45 ug of genomic DNA. The table came from immunoSEQ multiplex PCR; TCRdb's copy has only in-frame clones and leaves some out. The top ten clones hold around 3.4% of a sample with thousands of clones, about 67% of them seen once. Findings and limits, study-wide: Treg/Th17 ratio rose with pretreatment blood and fell with post-treatment tumor TCRbeta clonality.

Sequenced material: PBMCs, taken after nivolumab (anti-PD-1) treatment. The TCR sequence derives from a person between 40 and 79 years old with oral cavity squamous cell carcinoma. The chain uses TRBV7-8 and TRBJ1-1; 9 bases match TRBD1. CDR3 nucleotides: TGTGCCAGCAGCGCCGTTGGGACAGGGCGAACTGAAGCTTTCTTT. As protein: CASSAVGTGRTEAFF.